Presented here are 29 T cell receptor beta chains from one specimen sequenced in a study of blood T cell repertoires in COVID-19. The data were produced by immunoSEQ multiplex PCR, yet TCRdb's version contains in-frame clones alone and is incomplete. This sample yields approximately 230,000 clones, of which roughly 87% are seen a single time; about 6.3% belongs to the top ten. What was sequenced was PBMCs or T cells enriched from blood (not recorded which). Source of these receptors: a woman in her twenties or thirties with acute COVID-19.

V gene TRBV15 combines with J gene TRBJ1-4; D remains unclear. The germline gives CDR1 LNHNV, CDR2 YYDKDF (reference sequence). The V end was cut by 5 bases, the J end by 5 bases, with 6 bases between. This CDR3 is 12 amino acids long. The CDR3 spells CATSGPNEKLFF. CDR3 sequence (DNA): TGTGCCACCAGCGGCCCCAATGAAAAACTGTTTTTT.

The rearrangement uses TRBV7-3 and TRBJ2-3; maybe TRBD2 (5 bases). V was clipped by 4 bases and J by 3 bases, with 8 bases between them. The germline CDR1 and CDR2 sequences are SGHTA and FQGTGA. The CDR3 runs 13 residues. The CDR3 DNA follows: TGTGCCAGCAGCTACGGGGAGACAGATACGCAGTATTTT. Translated: CASSYGETDTQYF.

This clone has a single count. The CDR3 loop reads CASSIWGTSGARSYNEQFF. CDR3 DNA: TGTGCCAGTAGTATATGGGGGACTAGCGGTGCACGCTCCTACAATGAGCAGTTCTTC. This chain joins TRBV19 and TRBJ2-1; TRBD2 agrees at 11 bases. Germline CDR1 is LNHDA and CDR2 is SQIVND (reference sequence). The CDR3 is made up of 19 amino acids. J lost 0 bases, V lost 2 bases, and 9 bases had no gene match.

This chain links TRBV29-1 with TRBJ2-7; TRBD1 matches 7 bases. The CDR3 is 15 residues long. Germline CDR1 is SQVTM and CDR2 is ANQGSEA. V shed 2 bases, J shed 0 bases, and the junction held 7 bases outside the gene matches. The CDR3 sequence: CSVERGGRGSYEQYF. The CDR3 nucleotides are TGCAGCGTTGAACGAGGGGGCCGGGGCTCCTACGAGCAGTACTTC.

This rearrangement joins TRBV18 to TRBJ2-7; D may be TRBD2 (5 bases). Between the trimmed V and J ends, which lost 2 bases and 3 bases, there was a span of 8 bases. This CDR3 has 13 residues. Germline V CDR1 and CDR2: KGHSH, LQKENI. The CDR3 is CASSPEGVYEQYF. CDR3 DNA: TGTGCCAGCTCACCAGAGGGTGTCTACGAGCAGTACTTC.

This clone was counted between two and nine times. The CDR3 spells CASSQGHEAFF. The CDR3 bases are TGTGCCAGCAGCCAGGGACATGAAGCTTTCTTT. V gene TRBV2 combines with J gene TRBJ1-1; weak D call: TRBD1 (6 bases). The CDR3 length is 11 residues. Germline loops: CDR1 SNHLY, CDR2 FYNNEI. Trimming left V 6 bases short and J 7 bases short, with 9 bases between.

This clone was seen more than once but under ten times. The chain combines TRBV11-2 with TRBJ1-6; D gene uncertain. Germline CDR1 reads SGHAT; CDR2 reads FQNNGV. With 5 bases removed from V and 10 bases from J, the gap between germline ends came to 9 bases. The CDR3 contains 12 residues. The CDR3 loop reads CASSQEPSPLHF. CDR3 in DNA: TGTGCCAGCAGCCAAGAGCCCTCACCCCTCCACTTT.

The CDR3 sequence is CASSAQGANTEAFF. Here the CDR3 DNA reads TGTGCCAGCAGCGCCCAGGGGGCAAACACTGAAGCTTTCTTT. The J gene is TRBJ1-1, the V gene TRBV6-5; 8 positions match TRBD1. This CDR3 has 14 amino acids. Per the germline V gene, CDR1 is MNHEY and CDR2 is SVGAGI. V shed 6 bases, J shed 2 bases, and the junction held 5 bases outside the gene matches.

The V call is TRBV5-1, the J call TRBJ2-2; 7 positions match TRBD2. CDR1 SGHRS and CDR2 YFSETQ come from the germline V gene. The junction had 3 bases not matched to a gene; V was cut back by 4 bases and J by 0 bases. The CDR3 runs to 15 residues. The CDR3 reads CASSEGLPNTGELFF. CDR3 coding DNA: TGCGCCAGCAGCGAGGGACTACCGAACACCGGGGAGCTGTTTTTT.

This chain uses TRBV6-5 with TRBJ2-7, with 9 nucleotides matching TRBD1. V lost 4 bases and J lost 5; bases outside the gene matches: 12. This CDR3 spans 16 amino acids. From germline, CDR1 is MNHEY and CDR2 SVGAGI. The CDR3 sequence: CASSFLSGQGIHEQYF. CDR3 sequence (DNA): TGTGCCAGCAGTTTCCTCTCGGGACAGGGTATCCACGAGCAGTACTTC.

The J gene is TRBJ1-2, the V gene TRBV28, with D unresolved. V shed 6 bases and J shed 0 bases, with 11 bases lying between them. Germline V gives CDR1 MDHEN, CDR2 SYDVKM. This CDR3 is built from 14 residues. CDR3 coding DNA: TGTGCCAGCAGACGTGGTGGAGCTAACTATGGCTACACCTTC. It is translated as CASRRGGANYGYTF.

The chain is built from TRBV19 and TRBJ2-3; 7 bases line up with TRBD2. CDR3 length: 15 residues. The V segment lost 3 bases and the J segment 4 bases; nucleotides outside the gene matches: 7. In germline, CDR1 is LNHDA, CDR2 SQIVND (reference sequence). CDR3 sequence (DNA): TGTGCCAGTAGTATGGGAGGACTAGTGGCAGATACGCAGTATTTT. It encodes CASSMGGLVADTQYF.

The rearrangement links TRBV27 to TRBJ1-3; 7 bases are a match to TRBD1. Germline assignment: CDR1 MNHEY and CDR2 SMNVEV (reference sequence). The junction had 6 bases not matched to a gene; V was cut back by 5 bases and J by 2 bases. The CDR3 sequence is 15 residues long. Here the CDR3 DNA reads TGTGCCAGCAGTCACACAGGGGCGGCTGGAAACACCATATATTTT. It is translated as CASSHTGAAGNTIYF.

This clone came up once. The CDR3 nucleotides read TGTGCCAGCAGTCGAAACGGACTAGCGGGGCCCTATTACGAGCAGTACTTC. It is translated as CASSRNGLAGPYYEQYF. V and J are TRBV27 and TRBJ2-7, with TRBD2 matching 12 bases. Looked up from germline, CDR1 is MNHEY and CDR2 is SMNVEV (reference sequence). The CDR3 is 17 residues long. V shed 5 bases, J shed 4 bases, and the junction held 12 bases outside the gene matches.

The chain is built from TRBV7-6 and TRBJ2-7, with 7 nucleotides matching TRBD1. This CDR3 is built from 15 residues. V shed 5 bases and J 0 bases; nucleotides not matched to a gene: 7. Germline CDR1 is SGHVS and CDR2 is FNYEAQ. CDR3 sequence (DNA): TGTGCCAGCAGCCCAAACAGGGGCCCCTCCTACGAGCAGTACTTC. The encoded protein is CASSPNRGPSYEQYF.

The chain is built from TRBV5-1 and TRBJ1-4; tentative D call: TRBD1 (6 bases). The V end lost 5 bases, the J end lost 2 bases, and 13 bases lay between the germline ends. This CDR3 has 15 amino acids. Germline CDR1 reads SGHRS; CDR2 reads YFSETQ. DNA of the CDR3: TGCGCCAGCAGGCCCACAGGGCTTACTAATGAAAAACTGTTTTTT. Protein product: CASRPTGLTNEKLFF.

The chain employs TRBV5-1 and TRBJ2-5; 7 nucleotides agree with TRBD2. This CDR3 spans 17 amino acids. Trimming cost V 6 bases and J 12 bases; bases outside gene matches: 26. Germline assignment: CDR1 SGHRS and CDR2 YFSETQ. The CDR3 DNA sequence: TGCGCCAGCATGGTAGAACTGGAGACTGCGGGGGAGAAACTGAAGTACTTC. It encodes CASMVELETAGEKLKYF.

This clone was seen just once. The chain employs TRBV5-4 and TRBJ2-7; 13 positions match TRBD2. This CDR3 region has 15 residues. Germline CDR1 and CDR2: SGHNT and YYREEE (reference sequence). V dropped 2 bases and J dropped 7; count of bases not matched to a gene: 6. For the CDR3, the DNA is TGTGCCAGCAGCTTACGGACTAGCGGGAGTGAAGAGCAGTACTTC. This translates into CASSLRTSGSEEQYF.

The chain joins TRBV2 to TRBJ2-5, with 10 bases that match TRBD1. The V segment lost 2 bases and the J segment 5 bases; nucleotides outside the gene matches: 8. The CDR3 sequence is 16 residues long. Germline CDR1 and CDR2: SNHLY and FYNNEI. The DNA for the CDR3 is TGTGCCAGCAGTGAAATCGGGACAGGGGTGGATGAGACCCAGTACTTC. Translating it yields CASSEIGTGVDETQYF. Combining the CDR3 with reference TRBV2 and TRBJ2-5 gives the whole variable domain EPEVTQTPSHQVTQMGQEVILRCVPISNHLYFYWYRQILGQKVEFLVSFYNNEISEKSEIFDDQFSVERPDGSNFTLKIRSTKLEDSAMYFCASSEIGTGVDETQYFGPGTRLLVL.

This clone was picked up one time. The rearrangement uses TRBV13 and TRBJ2-3, with 8 nucleotides matching TRBD2. CDR1 is PRHDT, CDR2 FYEKMQ, per germline (reference sequence). V trimming: 1 base; J trimming: 6 bases; junction bases outside the gene matches: 3. This CDR3 has 14 amino acids. The CDR3 region has the DNA TGTGCCAGCAGCTTAGAGTCTAGCGGGGATACGCAGTATTTT. Protein sequence: CASSLESSGDTQYF.

The chain uses TRBV9 and TRBJ2-1; 7 nucleotides align to TRBD2. The CDR3 is made up of 15 amino acids. The trim removed 5 bases at V and 4 bases at J, leaving 9 bases unmatched. CDR1 and CDR2 from the germline V gene are SGDLS and YYNGEE. CDR3 coding DNA: TGTGCCAGCAGGCCAACTAGCGTAGTATACAATGAGCAGTTCTTC. It is translated as CASRPTSVVYNEQFF.

The chain recombines TRBV28 with TRBJ1-1; TRBD1 might be the D (5 bases). The CDR3 is 16 residues long. Germline CDR1 MDHEN, CDR2 SYDVKM. The V and J ends lost 4 bases and 0 bases respectively, with 15 bases between them. The CDR3 spells CASSSVAAGLNTEAFF. The CDR3, as DNA: TGTGCCAGCAGTTCGGTCGCGGCAGGGCTGAACACTGAAGCTTTCTTT.

This sequence joins TRBV3-1 (or the pseudogene TRBV3-2) and TRBJ2-1; tentative D call: TRBD2 (5 bases). Trimming cost V 2 bases and J 2 bases, with 10 bases left between them. CDR3 length equals 15 residues. From germline, CDR1 is LGHDT and CDR2 YNNKEL (reference sequence). CDR3 amino acids: CASSQTSGAYNEQFF. Written as DNA, the CDR3 is TGTGCCAGCAGCCAAACGTCCGGGGCCTACAATGAGCAGTTCTTC.

This rearrangement joins TRBV28 to TRBJ1-2; 7 nucleotides line up with TRBD1. J lost 3 bases, V lost 5 bases, and 9 bases had no gene match. The germline V gene encodes CDR1 MDHEN and CDR2 SYDVKM. CDR3 length equals 15 residues. The CDR3 spells CASSTSGQHHYGYTF. The CDR3 DNA reads TGTGCCAGCAGTACCTCGGGACAGCACCACTATGGCTACACCTTC.

This clone was counted once. The genes are TRBV28 and TRBJ1-4; tentative D call: TRBD1 (5 bases). V was cut by 6 bases and J by 4 bases, with 6 bases left in between. CDR3 length: 12 residues. The germline gives CDR1 MDHEN, CDR2 SYDVKM. This chain's CDR3 is CASSRVNEKLFF. The CDR3 DNA is TGTGCCAGCAGCAGGGTTAATGAAAAACTGTTTTTT.

This clone has a handful of counts. The CDR3 here is CASSPGQVAAYGYTF. CDR3 coding DNA: TGCGCCAGCAGCCCCGGACAGGTCGCCGCCTATGGCTACACCTTC. The chain links TRBV4-1 to TRBJ1-2, with TRBD1 matching 7 bases. Germline V gene lookup returns CDR1 MGHRA and CDR2 YSYEKL. The CDR3 contains 15 residues. With V trimmed by 4 bases and J by 4 bases, 9 bases remained unmatched.

The chain couples TRBV28 to TRBJ2-7, with 11 bases matching TRBD2. The CDR3 is 16 amino acids. The germline V gene encodes CDR1 MDHEN and CDR2 SYDVKM. After removal of 3 bases from V and 6 bases from J, the junction contained 10 bases not matched to a gene. CDR3: CASSLDSGGAWREQYF. DNA for the CDR3: TGTGCCAGCAGTTTGGATAGCGGGGGGGCATGGCGCGAGCAGTACTTC.

This rearrangement joins TRBV7-9 to TRBJ1-5; D is uncertain. CDR1 SEHNR and CDR2 FQNEAQ come from the germline V gene (reference sequence). This CDR3 has 15 residues. V was pared by 1 base and J by 1 base, with 8 bases between. The CDR3 nucleotides read TGTGCCAGCAGCTTAGGAGGGATGAGCAATCAGCCCCAGCATTTT. It codes for CASSLGGMSNQPQHF. Complete variable domain (other parts from reference TRBV7-9 and TRBJ1-5): DTGVSQNPRHKITKRGQNVTFRCDPISEHNRLYWYRQTLGQGPEFLTYFQNEAQLEKSRLLSDRFSAERPKGSFSTLEIQRTEQGDSAMYLCASSLGGMSNQPQHFGDGTRLSIL.

V gene TRBV2 combines with J gene TRBJ1-2; D is unclear. Deletions cut 3 bases from V and 3 bases from J, with 5 bases between. CDR3 length: 12 amino acids. Looked up from germline, CDR1 is SNHLY and CDR2 is FYNNEI. In DNA form, the CDR3 reads TGTGCCAGCAGTGACAGGTACTATGGCTACACCTTC. It specifies CASSDRYYGYTF.